This is a list of T cell receptor beta chains from one sample in a study of neurological immune-mediated disorders. TCRdb used MiXCR to reprocess the 5' RACE reads, holding one entry per CDR3 protein. The sample lists approximately 66,000 distinct CDR3 sequences, roughly 3.2% occurring once. Sequenced: PBMCs. All receptors derive from a man aged 40-49 years with multiple sclerosis. Both conserved end residues are part of each CDR3. D genes are given only for firm matches. Not every row has a clone size; where given, it reads once, few, many or a size class.

j_gene,len,abundance,d_gene,v_gene,CDR3nt,CDR3aa
TRBJ1-2,12,many,.,TRBV7-9,TGTGCCAGCAACCAGGTCGGCTATGGCTACACCTTC,CASNQVGYGYTF
TRBJ2-7,14,many,.,TRBV5-6,TGTGCCAGCAGCTTAATGGGGGCCCCCTACGAGCAGTACTTC,CASSLMGAPYEQYF
TRBJ2-5,14,.,TRBD1,TRBV2,TGTGCCAGCACCCGGGGACAGTTGACAGAGACCCAGTACTTC,CASTRGQLTETQYF
TRBJ2-5,13,many,.,TRBV20-1,TGCAGTGCTTTCCAGGGTTTCCAAGAGACCCAGTACTTC,CSAFQGFQETQYF
TRBJ2-4,12,many,TRBD1,TRBV7-9,TGTGCCAGCAGCGCCGAGGGGGGACAGGGGTACTTC,CASSAEGGQGYF
TRBJ2-7,13,many,.,TRBV7-2,TGTGCCAGCAGCTTAGCATGGGGAGGCGAGCAGTACTTC,CASSLAWGGEQYF
TRBJ2-7,15,many,.,TRBV5-6,TGTGCCAGCAGCTTGGTGGGGGTAGGATTCTACGAGCAGTACTTC,CASSLVGVGFYEQYF
TRBJ2-2,19,many,.,TRBV5-1,TGCGCCAGCAGCCACGTGGTTTTAGCCCAGGGAACGAACACCGGGGAGCTGTTTTTT,CASSHVVLAQGTNTGELFF
TRBJ1-4,16,many,.,TRBV3-1,TGTGCCAGCAGCCAGGGCCAAGGGGGAGGAATGGGAGCCCCGATTTTT,CASSQGQGGGMGAPIF
TRBJ1-1,14,many,.,TRBV10-3,TGTGCCATCAGTGGGAGGGAATTGAACACTGAAGCTTTCTTT,CAISGRELNTEAFF
TRBJ2-1,16,many,TRBD2,TRBV5-1,TGCGCCAGCAGCTTGGCCGGGACTAGCGGGAGCTATGAGCAGTTCTTC,CASSLAGTSGSYEQFF
TRBJ1-4,14,many,.,TRBV28,TGTGCCAGCAGGGCCTTTGGCATTGGTGAAAAACTGTTTTTT,CASRAFGIGEKLFF
TRBJ2-7,13,many,.,TRBV2,TGTGCCAGCAGTGATTGGGGAACCTACGAGCAGTACTTC,CASSDWGTYEQYF
TRBJ2-5,15,many,.,TRBV20-1,TGCAGTGCTAGGAGGAACGGGGCCAACCAAGAGACCCAGTACTTC,CSARRNGANQETQYF
TRBJ1-5,18,many,TRBD1,TRBV20-1,TGCAGTGCTAGAGCCCTTCCCCAAAAACAGGGGCGATATCAGCCCCAGCATTTT,CSARALPQKQGRYQPQHF
TRBJ1-6,14,few,TRBD1,TRBV11-2,TGTGCCAGCCGACGGACAGGGGAAGATTCAACCCTCAACTTT,CASRRTGEDSTLNF
TRBJ1-2,18,medium-sized,.,TRBV18,TGTGCCAGCTCACCGTGGGGGACTGAAGTAATTCCGGGCTATGGCTACACCTTC,CASSPWGTEVIPGYGYTF
TRBJ1-1,14,many,TRBD1,TRBV5-1,TGCGCCAGCAGCTTCAGGGGGCTGAACACTGAAGCTTTCTTT,CASSFRGLNTEAFF
TRBJ2-5,13,many,TRBD1,TRBV5-1,TGCGCCACCGCGGACAGGGAGCCAGAGACCCAGTACTTC,CATADREPETQYF
TRBJ1-4,18,few,.,TRBV18,TGTGCCAGCTCACCAGGGAGAACAAGCGTCACAACTAATGAAAAACTGTTTTTT,CASSPGRTSVTTNEKLFF
TRBJ1-1,12,many,TRBD1,TRBV12-3/TRBV12-4,TGTGCCAGCAGTTTCGGCAGGGGGAAAGCTTTCTTT,CASSFGRGKAFF
TRBJ1-1,14,many,.,TRBV5-1,TGCGCCAGCAGCTTACAGGTTTTGGGCACTGAAGCTTTCTTT,CASSLQVLGTEAFF
TRBJ1-2,12,many,.,TRBV6-5,TGTGCCAGCAGGCGGAGCCCTCATGGCTACACCTTC,CASRRSPHGYTF